Shown below are 18 T cell receptor beta chains from a single sample sequenced in a study of blood T cell repertoires in COVID-19. The repertoire was sequenced with immunoSEQ multiplex PCR; TCRdb's copy has only in-frame clones and lacks some. The table records about 86,000 clones, around 86% of them present only once. Source material: peripheral blood. Source of these receptors: a human donor in a cohort sampled during active COVID-19.

The genes are TRBV28 and TRBJ1-5; TRBD1 matches at 8 bases. CDR3 size: 15 residues. V lost 7 bases and J lost 7; bases outside the gene matches: 12. Germline-derived CDR1 and CDR2 are MDHEN and SYDVKM. CDR3 nucleotides: TGTGCCAGCAATCCCGGCGGACAGGGTATGCAGCCCCAGCATTTT. Encoded protein: CASNPGGQGMQPQHF. The variable domain in full, with the rest retrieved from reference TRBV28 and TRBJ1-5, is DVKVTQSSRYLVKRTGEKVFLECVQDMDHENMFWYRQDPGLGLRLIYFSYDVKMKEKGDIPEGYSVSREKKERFSLILESASTNQTSMYLCASNPGGQGMQPQHFGDGTRLSIL.

The V and J genes are TRBV18 and TRBJ2-1; D is possibly TRBD2 (5 bases). This CDR3 is 16 amino acids long. Trimming removed 3 bases from V and 0 bases from J, with 12 bases in between. Germline V gene data show CDR1 as KGHSH and CDR2 as LQKENI. CDR3 sequence (DNA): TGTGCCAGCTCACCCGCTCTGGGGAGCTCCTACAATGAGCAGTTCTTC. It encodes CASSPALGSSYNEQFF.

The chain combines TRBV11-1 with TRBJ2-2; D remains unclear. Trimming took off 5 bases at V and 0 bases at J, with 7 bases between the two ends. The CDR3 runs 14 residues. CDR1 and CDR2 from the germline V gene are SGHAT and FQDESV (reference sequence). This CDR3 is CASSPLANTGELFF. In nucleotides, the CDR3 is TGTGCCAGCAGCCCCCTAGCGAACACCGGGGAGCTGTTTTTT.

This chain connects TRBV7-3 to TRBJ2-3, with 11 bases aligning to TRBD2. This CDR3 is built from 15 residues. Losses at the gene ends were 5 bases for V and 4 bases for J; bases not matched to a gene: 5. Germline loops: CDR1 SGHTA, CDR2 FQGTGA. CDR3 coding DNA: TGTGCCAGCAGCCCAATAGCGGGAGGGCCAGATACGCAGTATTTT. This encodes CASSPIAGGPDTQYF. The full variable domain, in which reference TRBV7-3 and TRBJ2-3 provide the parts outside the CDR3, is GAGVSQTPSNKVTEKGKYVELRCDPISGHTALYWYRQSLGQGPEFLIYFQGTGAADDSGLPNDRFFAVRPEGSVSTLKIQRTERGDSAVYLCASSPIAGGPDTQYFGPGTRLTVL.

V usage is TRBV7-6 and J usage is TRBJ2-3, with 10 bases matching TRBD1. Germline trimming cut 2 bases from V and 1 base from J; bases unmatched to any gene: 3. Germline assignment: CDR1 SGHVS and CDR2 FNYEAQ. CDR3 length: 16 amino acids. DNA of the CDR3: TGTGCCAGCAGCTTACCAGGGACAGGGGGCACAGATACGCAGTATTTT. Translated: CASSLPGTGGTDTQYF.

This CDR3 reads CASSYGQDSYEQYF. The CDR3 DNA reads TGTGCCAGCTCATATGGACAGGACTCCTACGAGCAGTACTTC. The rearrangement uses TRBV18 and TRBJ2-7; 7 bases are a match to TRBD1. CDR1 and CDR2 (germline): KGHSH, LQKENI. There are 14 residues in the CDR3. The ends lost 5 bases at V and 0 bases at J; junction bases unmatched: 4.

The chain employs TRBV3-1 (or the pseudogene TRBV3-2) and TRBJ2-1, with 12 bases fitting TRBD2. The CDR3 sequence is 18 residues long. V shed 7 bases and J 4 bases; nucleotides not matched to a gene: 14. Germline CDR1 and CDR2: LGHDT and YNNKEL (reference sequence). This CDR3 reads CASTPPGLAGGEYNEQFF. The CDR3 DNA is TGTGCCAGCACCCCTCCGGGACTAGCGGGTGGGGAATACAATGAGCAGTTCTTC.

J is TRBJ2-7 and V is TRBV19, with 8 positions matching TRBD1. The CDR3 spans 16 residues. Germline V CDR1 and CDR2: LNHDA, SQIVND (reference sequence). V gave up 4 bases and J gave up 2 bases; unmatched junction bases: 10. DNA of the CDR3: TGTGCCAGTAGTACCCGGACAGGGACTCTTACCTACGAGCAGTACTTC. Translation: CASSTRTGTLTYEQYF.

This clone was observed a single time. The J gene is TRBJ2-7, the V gene TRBV6-6, with 12 bases identical to TRBD2. The ends lost 4 bases at V and 10 bases at J; junction bases unmatched: 14. CDR1 is MNHNY, CDR2 SVGAGI, per germline (reference sequence). This CDR3 is built from 16 residues. The CDR3 nucleotides are TGTGCCAGCAGTTCCACCCTAGCGGGAGGGCCACTGCGCCAGTACTTC. Translated: CASSSTLAGGPLRQYF.

CDR3 residues: CASSSGQGINEQFF. The CDR3 coding sequence is TGTGCCAGTAGTTCGGGACAGGGCATCAATGAGCAGTTCTTC. The V and J genes are TRBV19 and TRBJ2-1; 9 bases are shared with TRBD1. CDR1 is LNHDA, CDR2 SQIVND, per germline (reference sequence). Trimming took 5 bases from V and 6 from J; bases not matched to a gene: 5. The CDR3 is 14 amino acids.

The chain's CDR3 is CASSLGTEVYGYTF. DNA of the CDR3: TGTGCCAGCAGTCTCGGGACAGAAGTCTATGGCTACACCTTC. J is TRBJ1-2 and V is TRBV28, with 7 bases matching TRBD1. Germline CDR1 is MDHEN and CDR2 is SYDVKM. V trimming: 5 bases; J trimming: 4 bases; junction bases outside the gene matches: 7. The CDR3 contains 14 residues.

The chain carries TRBV3-1 (or the pseudogene TRBV3-2) and TRBJ1-2; D ambiguous. This CDR3 spans 14 amino acids. Trimming took 0 bases from V and 2 from J, leaving 7 bases between them. Germline V CDR1 and CDR2: LGHDT, YNNKEL (reference sequence). DNA of the CDR3: TGTGCCAGCAGCCAAGATAGTTTGAACTATGGCTACACCTTC. It specifies CASSQDSLNYGYTF.

The chain recombines TRBV5-6 with TRBJ1-2; tentative D call: TRBD1 (6 bases). The CDR3 contains 14 residues. Trimming cost V 0 bases and J 7 bases, with 13 bases left between them. Germline-derived CDR1 and CDR2 are SGHDT and YYEEEE. CDR3 nucleotide sequence: TGTGCCAGCAGCTTGGGGGGGCATGAGGCTGGCTACACCTTC. Protein sequence: CASSLGGHEAGYTF.

V gene TRBV7-6 combines with J gene TRBJ2-5, with D possibly matching TRBD2 (6 bases). This CDR3 spans 19 amino acids. CDR1 is SGHVS and CDR2 is FNYEAQ in the germline V gene. The ends were cut back, 4 bases at V and 4 bases at J, with 28 bases in the middle. CDR3 in DNA: TGTGCCAGCAGCTGGGACTTAGCTTACGGCTTTAGGGGTTCAGAGACCCAGTACTTC. This sequence encodes CASSWDLAYGFRGSETQYF.

The CDR3 region has the DNA TGTGCCAGCAGCTTAGTCCCAACTAGCGGAGGGAACAATGAGCAGTTCTTC. Its protein product is CASSLVPTSGGNNEQFF. This chain joins TRBV7-6 and TRBJ2-1, with 8 bases lining up with TRBD2. Germline CDR1 SGHVS, CDR2 FNYEAQ. The ends lost 1 base at V and 5 bases at J; junction bases unmatched: 10. The CDR3 sequence is 17 residues long.

V gene TRBV6-5 combines with J gene TRBJ1-2; the D gene is possibly TRBD1 (6 bases). Germline CDR1 is MNHEY and CDR2 is SVGAGI. Between the trimmed V and J ends, which lost 6 bases and 7 bases, there was a span of 18 bases. The CDR3 has 14 amino acids. The CDR3 loop reads CASSLRGARGGYTF. CDR3 in DNA: TGTGCCAGCAGCCTGCGAGGGGCCAGGGGTGGCTACACCTTC.

The chain joins TRBV11-3 to TRBJ2-1; 11 nucleotides match TRBD2. The CDR3 is 16 amino acids. J was trimmed by 7 bases and V by 5 bases; bases with no gene match: 10. Germline lookup yields CDR1 SGHNT and CDR2 YENEEA. The chain's CDR3 is CASSQRVAGGANEQFF. The CDR3 nucleotides read TGTGCCAGCAGCCAACGGGTAGCGGGAGGGGCTAATGAGCAGTTCTTC.

This clone is a singleton in its sample. The rearrangement links TRBV7-9 to TRBJ2-1; D is possibly TRBD1 (6 bases). Germline V lookup: CDR1 SEHNR, CDR2 FQNEAQ (reference sequence). The CDR3 is 15 amino acids. V lost 5 bases and J lost 7, with 18 bases in between. This CDR3 reads CASSRTLMGANEQFF. The CDR3 DNA follows: TGTGCCAGCAGCCGGACTTTGATGGGGGCAAATGAGCAGTTCTTC.